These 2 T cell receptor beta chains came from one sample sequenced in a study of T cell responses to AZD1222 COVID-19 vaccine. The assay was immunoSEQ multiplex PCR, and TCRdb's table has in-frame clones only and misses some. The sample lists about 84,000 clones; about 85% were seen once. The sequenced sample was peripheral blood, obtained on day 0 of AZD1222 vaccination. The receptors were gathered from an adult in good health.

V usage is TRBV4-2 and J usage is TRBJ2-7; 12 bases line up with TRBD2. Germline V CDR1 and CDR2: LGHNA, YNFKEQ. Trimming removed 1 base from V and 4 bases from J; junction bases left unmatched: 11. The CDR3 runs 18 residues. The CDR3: CASSQALAGGPASYEQYF. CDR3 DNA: TGTGCCAGCAGCCAAGCTCTAGCGGGAGGGCCCGCTTCGTACGAGCAGTACTTC.

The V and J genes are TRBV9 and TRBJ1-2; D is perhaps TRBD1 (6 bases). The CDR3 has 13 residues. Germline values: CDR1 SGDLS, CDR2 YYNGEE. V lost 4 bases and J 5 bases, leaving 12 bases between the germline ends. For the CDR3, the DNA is TGTGCCAGCAGCCAACAGGGAGTTTATGGCTACACCTTC. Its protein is CASSQQGVYGYTF.